This T cell receptor beta chain was observed in a study of T cell responses to AZD1222 COVID-19 vaccine (dated by TCRdb to about 2021). Turning to the overall study: A total of over 230 trial participants underwent TCR sequencing, of whom about 210 had received two doses of AZD1222 and some 25 had received two doses of the MenACWY control vaccine. Trial participants were enrolled into age subgroups of 18-55, 56-69 and 70-plus years, which contained about 150, 28 and 57 TCR-sequenced participants, respectively. Overall study outcomes, separate from this receptor: Participants were mostly white British and included more females than males, and it was suggested by the authors that clonal diversity may have been underestimated. In the small 56-69-year group, the increase in depth fell short of significance, most likely because of low power. Reportedly, almost half of the unique spike-specific TCRs recognized epitopes lying outside the regions that are mutated in the B.1.351 and B.1.1.7 variants. After two AZD1222 doses, both the breadth and the depth of spike-specific TCRs were significantly higher than at day 0 and than in MenACWY recipients. The whole spike protein was spanned by vaccine-associated CD4 TCRs, and dominant responses were seen in regions 160-218 and 743-854. Conclusions about previously exposed vaccinees are limited, since just six AZD1222 recipients were seropositive for SARS-CoV-2 at baseline. No day 14 peak-response samples were available, so repertoires were characterized only after the peak T cell response.

The CDR3 regions of human TCRbeta chains were subjected to immunosequencing. The authors processed their data as follows. TCRs in the repertoires were matched against a reference library of SARS-CoV-2-specific TCRs that had been generated with the MIRA antigen-specificity platform. Breadth was defined as the fraction of unique TCRs that were SARS-CoV-2-associated, and depth was defined as the fraction of total T cells that were SARS-CoV-2-associated. Using the MIRA data, every spike-specific TCR was mapped to the spike region that the TCR reacted to and assigned to either a CD4 or a CD8 class. Log10-transformed breadth and depth values were compared by one-way ANOVA with Sidak's multiple comparisons tests. The clones in this table, taken by TCRdb from immuneACCESS, are in-frame only. Not every clone is retained; where verified, under half of the shortfall comes from an unresolved V gene, and the cause of the rest is unknown. For V, J and clone size, that table is used; D and trimming come from the DNA. For this sample there are approximately 150,000 clones; 80% to 95% appear just once. The ten largest clones represent roughly 6.2% of the sample.

As for this clone: Its antigen specificity is not known. No quality values exist for individual bases; no much larger clone is one base distant.

In the paper's terms, the time point label means: about 28 days (+/-7) after the second vaccine dose. AZD1222 recipients with second doses at about 4 weeks or about 12 weeks were pooled, because spike-specific TCR depth and breadth did not differ between schedules. The vaccinee samples were drawn from two UK trials, COV001 and COV002, one of which was a single-blind randomized controlled phase 2/3 trial testing AZD1222 (ChAdOx1 nCoV-19) in healthy adults. Trial participant PBMC samples were collected at day 0 and day 28 after the second dose for TCRbeta chain sequencing. The germline V gene specifies MGHRA as CDR1 and YSYEKL as CDR2. Trimmed from V: 0 bases; trimmed from J: 1 base; junction bases lacking a gene match: 7. Inclusive of the bounding cysteine and phenylalanine, the CDR3 is 17 residues long. Just CDR3 DNA is preserved here, 51 bases in frame from base 1.

This clonotype was sampled from an adult who received the AZD1222 COVID-19 vaccine. Recombination linked TRBV4-1 to TRBJ2-3, and 7 junctional nucleotides match TRBD2. The sample here was peripheral blood, taken 28 days after the second AZD1222 dose. The encoded CDR3 is CASSQEAGARGTDTQYF. The nucleotide sequence reads as follows: TGCGCCAGCAGCCAAGAGGCGGGAGCTAGGGGCACAGATACGCAGTATTTT.